This entry is about one TCR beta chain. The data derive from a study of blood T cell repertoires in COVID-19. On the study more broadly: Some COVID-19 samples were acute and others convalescent; all came from the United States, Italy and Spain. PBMCs, B-cell-depleted T cells, or T cells provided the cDNA or gDNA that made up the material.

In the study's own analysis: Reference gene primer amplification gave estimated nucleated cell counts. Assay used: immunoSEQ multiplex PCR; TCRdb lists only in-frame clones, some missing. The D gene and trimming were derived from the DNA, and the V and J assignments and clone size from that table. Of 150,000 to 200,000 clones in the sample, 70% to 90% are singletons; the top ten hold about 4.4%. The sample comprised peripheral blood. The TCR was taken from a human donor in a cohort sampled during active COVID-19.

The CDR3 sequence is CASSFASGGYTF. As DNA, the CDR3 is TGTGCCAGCAGTTTCGCGTCAGGAGGCTACACCTTC. The chain uses TRBV2 and TRBJ1-2; D call uncertain. V gave up 5 bases and J gave up 8 bases, with 12 bases separating them. Germline CDR1 SNHLY, CDR2 FYNNEI. This CDR3 region has 12 residues.